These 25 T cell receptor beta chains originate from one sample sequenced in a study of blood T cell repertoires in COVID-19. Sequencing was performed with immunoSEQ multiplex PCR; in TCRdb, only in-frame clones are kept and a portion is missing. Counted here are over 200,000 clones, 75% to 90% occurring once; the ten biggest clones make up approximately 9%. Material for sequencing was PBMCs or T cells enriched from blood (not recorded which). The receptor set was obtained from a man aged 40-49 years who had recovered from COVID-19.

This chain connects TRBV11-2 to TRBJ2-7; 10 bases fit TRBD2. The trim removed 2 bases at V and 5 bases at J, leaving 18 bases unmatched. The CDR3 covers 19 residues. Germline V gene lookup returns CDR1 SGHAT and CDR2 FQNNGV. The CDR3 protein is CASSLSSVASGSILNEQYF. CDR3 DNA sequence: TGTGCCAGCAGCTTAAGTTCCGTGGCTAGCGGGAGCATATTGAACGAGCAGTACTTC.

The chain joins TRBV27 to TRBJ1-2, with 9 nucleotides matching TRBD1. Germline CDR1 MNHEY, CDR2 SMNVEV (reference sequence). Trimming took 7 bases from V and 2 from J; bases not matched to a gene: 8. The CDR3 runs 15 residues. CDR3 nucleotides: TGTGCCAGCACCCAAACGACAGGGGGGAACTATGGCTACACCTTC. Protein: CASTQTTGGNYGYTF.

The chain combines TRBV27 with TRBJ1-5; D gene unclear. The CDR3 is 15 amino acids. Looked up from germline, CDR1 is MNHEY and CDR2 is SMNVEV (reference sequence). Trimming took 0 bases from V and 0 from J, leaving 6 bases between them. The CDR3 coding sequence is TGTGCCAGCAGTTTATCGACTGATAGCAATCAGCCCCAGCATTTT. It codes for CASSLSTDSNQPQHF.

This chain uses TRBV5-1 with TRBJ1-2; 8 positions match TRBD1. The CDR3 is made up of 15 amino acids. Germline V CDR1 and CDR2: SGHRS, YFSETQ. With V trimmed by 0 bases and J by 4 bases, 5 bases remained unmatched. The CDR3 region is CASSLVAGGGYGYTF. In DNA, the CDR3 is TGCGCCAGCAGCTTGGTGGCAGGGGGCGGCTATGGCTACACCTTC. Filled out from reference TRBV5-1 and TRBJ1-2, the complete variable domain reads KAGVTQTPRYLIKTRGQQVTLSCSPISGHRSVSWYQQTPGQGLQFLFEYFSETQRNKGNFPGRFSGRQFSNSRSEMNVSTLELGDSALYLCASSLVAGGGYGYTFGSGTRLTVV.

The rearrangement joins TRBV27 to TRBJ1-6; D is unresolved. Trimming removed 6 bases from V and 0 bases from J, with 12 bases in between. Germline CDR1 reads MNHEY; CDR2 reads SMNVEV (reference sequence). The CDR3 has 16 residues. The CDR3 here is CASSLTWSSYNSPLHF. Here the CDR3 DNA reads TGTGCCAGCAGCCTGACCTGGAGCTCCTATAATTCACCCCTCCACTTT.

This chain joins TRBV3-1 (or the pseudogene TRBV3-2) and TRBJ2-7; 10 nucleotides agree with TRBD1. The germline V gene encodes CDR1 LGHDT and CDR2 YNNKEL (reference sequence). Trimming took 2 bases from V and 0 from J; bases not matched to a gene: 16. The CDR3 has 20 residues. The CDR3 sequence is CASSQLFSWTGTGDSYEQYF. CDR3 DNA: TGTGCCAGCAGCCAACTTTTTTCCTGGACAGGGACAGGGGACTCCTACGAGCAGTACTTC.

The CDR3 coding sequence is TGTGCCAGCTCACCAGGACAGGGTGTGAATTCACCCCTCCACTTT. Translated, it gives CASSPGQGVNSPLHF. The rearrangement links TRBV18 to TRBJ1-6, with 8 bases lining up with TRBD1. Germline CDR1 is KGHSH and CDR2 is LQKENI. Germline trimming cut 2 bases from V and 7 bases from J; bases unmatched to any gene: 4. The CDR3 contains 15 residues.

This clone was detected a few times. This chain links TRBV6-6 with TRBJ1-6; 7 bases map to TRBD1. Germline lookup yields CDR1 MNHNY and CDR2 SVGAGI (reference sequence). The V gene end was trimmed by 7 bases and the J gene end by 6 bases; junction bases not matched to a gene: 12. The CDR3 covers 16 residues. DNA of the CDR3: TGTGCCAGCACCTCCGACAGGGTAGAATTTAATTCACCCCTCCACTTT. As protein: CASTSDRVEFNSPLHF.

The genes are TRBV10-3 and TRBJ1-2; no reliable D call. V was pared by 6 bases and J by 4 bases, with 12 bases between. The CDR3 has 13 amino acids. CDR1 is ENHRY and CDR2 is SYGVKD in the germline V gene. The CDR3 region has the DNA TGTGCCATCAGCCAAGACACCCTCTATGGCTACACCTTC. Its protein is CAISQDTLYGYTF.

CDR3 residues: CASSSAGGWSYEQYF. In DNA, the CDR3 is TGTGCCAGCAGTTCCGCGGGTGGTTGGTCCTACGAGCAGTACTTC. The rearrangement joins TRBV6-5 to TRBJ2-7; TRBD2 is a possible D gene (5 bases). Germline V gives CDR1 MNHEY, CDR2 SVGAGI. Trimming removed 4 bases from V and 1 base from J, with 14 bases in between. The CDR3 loop spans 15 amino acids.

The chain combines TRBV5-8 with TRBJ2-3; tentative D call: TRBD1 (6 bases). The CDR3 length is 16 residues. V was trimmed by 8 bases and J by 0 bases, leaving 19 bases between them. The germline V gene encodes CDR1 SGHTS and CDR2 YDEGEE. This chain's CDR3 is CASPAGDIRSTDTQYF. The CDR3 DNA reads TGTGCCAGTCCCGCCGGGGACATAAGAAGCACAGATACGCAGTATTTT.

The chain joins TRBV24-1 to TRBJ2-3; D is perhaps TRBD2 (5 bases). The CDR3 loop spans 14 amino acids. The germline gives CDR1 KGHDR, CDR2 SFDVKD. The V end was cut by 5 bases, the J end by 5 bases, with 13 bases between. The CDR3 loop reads CATSAGPGIDTQYF. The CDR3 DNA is TGTGCCACCAGTGCGGGTCCGGGGATAGATACGCAGTATTTT.

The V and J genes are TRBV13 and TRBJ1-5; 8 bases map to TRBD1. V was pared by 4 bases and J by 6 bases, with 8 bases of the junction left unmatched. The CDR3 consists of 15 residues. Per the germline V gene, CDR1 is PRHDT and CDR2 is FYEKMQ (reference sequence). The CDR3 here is CASSSGGVGGQPQHF. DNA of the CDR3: TGTGCCAGCAGCTCAGGGGGCGTGGGGGGTCAGCCCCAGCATTTT.

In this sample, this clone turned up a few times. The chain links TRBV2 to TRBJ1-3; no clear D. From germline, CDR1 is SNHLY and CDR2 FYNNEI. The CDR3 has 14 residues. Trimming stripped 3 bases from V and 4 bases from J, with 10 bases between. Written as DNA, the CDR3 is TGTGCCAGCAGTGACTACGGGTCAGGAAACACCATATATTTT. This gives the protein CASSDYGSGNTIYF.

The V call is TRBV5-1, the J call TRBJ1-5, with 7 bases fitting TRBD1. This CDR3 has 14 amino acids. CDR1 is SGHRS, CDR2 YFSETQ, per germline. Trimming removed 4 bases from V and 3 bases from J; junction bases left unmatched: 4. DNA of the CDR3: TGCGCCAGCAGCAAAGGGGGCCACAATCAGCCCCAGCATTTT. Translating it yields CASSKGGHNQPQHF.

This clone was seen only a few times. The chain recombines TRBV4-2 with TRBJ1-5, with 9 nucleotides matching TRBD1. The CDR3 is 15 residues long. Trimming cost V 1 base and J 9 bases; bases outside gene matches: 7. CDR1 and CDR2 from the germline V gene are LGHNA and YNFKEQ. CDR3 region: CASSQGQGVEGPQHF. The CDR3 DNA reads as TGTGCCAGCAGCCAAGGACAGGGGGTCGAAGGGCCCCAGCATTTT.

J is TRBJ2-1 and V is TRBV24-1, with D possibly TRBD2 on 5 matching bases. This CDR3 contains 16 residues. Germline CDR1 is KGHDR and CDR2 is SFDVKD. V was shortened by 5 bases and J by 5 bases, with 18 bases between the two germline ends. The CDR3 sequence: CATSGIFAGRDNEQFF. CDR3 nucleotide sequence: TGTGCCACCAGTGGTATCTTTGCGGGCCGGGACAATGAGCAGTTCTTC.

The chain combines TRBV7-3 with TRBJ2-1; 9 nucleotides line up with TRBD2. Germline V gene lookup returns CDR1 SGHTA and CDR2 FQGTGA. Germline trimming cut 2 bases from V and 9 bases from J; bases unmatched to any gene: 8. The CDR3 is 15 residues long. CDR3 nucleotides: TGTGCCAGCAGCTTATTCCGCGGGGGGGCCGGTGAGCAGTTCTTC. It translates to CASSLFRGGAGEQFF.

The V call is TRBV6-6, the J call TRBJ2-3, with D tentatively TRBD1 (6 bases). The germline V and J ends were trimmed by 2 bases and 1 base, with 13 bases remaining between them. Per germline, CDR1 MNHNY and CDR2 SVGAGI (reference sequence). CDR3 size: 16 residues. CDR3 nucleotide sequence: TGTGCCAGCAGTTACATGGGGGCGCGTGGCACAGATACGCAGTATTTT. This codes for CASSYMGARGTDTQYF.

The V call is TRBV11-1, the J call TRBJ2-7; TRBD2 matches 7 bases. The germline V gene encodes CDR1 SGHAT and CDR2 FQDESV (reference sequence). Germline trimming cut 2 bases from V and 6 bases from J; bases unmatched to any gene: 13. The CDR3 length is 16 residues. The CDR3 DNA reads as TGTGCCAGCAGCTTATTAAGCGGGACTGGAGATGGCGAGCAGTACTTC. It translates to CASSLLSGTGDGEQYF.

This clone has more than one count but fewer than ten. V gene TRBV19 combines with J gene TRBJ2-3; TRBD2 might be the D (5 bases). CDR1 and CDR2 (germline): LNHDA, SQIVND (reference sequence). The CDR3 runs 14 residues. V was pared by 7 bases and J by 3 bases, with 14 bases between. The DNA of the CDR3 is TGTGCCAGTAAAGTGGGAGTGGCGACAGATACGCAGTATTTT. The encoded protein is CASKVGVATDTQYF.

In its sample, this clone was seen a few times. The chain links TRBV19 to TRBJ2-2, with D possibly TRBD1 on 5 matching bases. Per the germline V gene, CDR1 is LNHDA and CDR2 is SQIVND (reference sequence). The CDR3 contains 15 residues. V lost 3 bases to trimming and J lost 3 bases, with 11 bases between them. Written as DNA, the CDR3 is TGTGCCAGTAGTATCCGACAGTTCTACACCGGGGAGCTGTTTTTT. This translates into CASSIRQFYTGELFF.

The CDR3 bases are TGTGCCAGCAAAGATCCTAGCAACACAGATACGCAGTATTTT. It encodes CASKDPSNTDTQYF. The chain has TRBV7-3 and TRBJ2-3; perhaps TRBD2 as D (5 bases). The V gene's germline CDR1 is SGHTA and CDR2 FQGTGA. The CDR3 totals 14 residues. The V end was cut by 7 bases, the J end by 2 bases, with 13 bases between.

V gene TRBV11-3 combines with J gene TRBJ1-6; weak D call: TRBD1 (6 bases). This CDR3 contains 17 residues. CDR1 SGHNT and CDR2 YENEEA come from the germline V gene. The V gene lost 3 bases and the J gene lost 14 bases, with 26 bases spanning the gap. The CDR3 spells CASSFRGRGGAIQTLHF. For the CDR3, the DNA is TGTGCCAGCAGCTTTAGGGGACGCGGGGGGGCGATCCAGACCCTCCACTTT.

CDR3 DNA: TGTGCCACCCGTACGGGGAACACTGAAGCTTTCTTT. Amino acids: CATRTGNTEAFF. The chain is built from TRBV19 and TRBJ1-1; D is unclear. The germline V gene has CDR1 LNHDA and CDR2 SQIVND (reference sequence). The V gene lost 10 bases and the J gene lost 1 base, with 10 bases spanning the gap. CDR3 length: 12 residues.